This TCR beta chain is from a study of response to subunit inactivated influenza vaccine. In TCRdb, the RT-PCR reads were re-called with MiXCR into one record per CDR3 protein. The sample comprises 800,000 or so distinct CDR3 sequences, around 20% of which are singletons, and more than 8.5% rests with the top ten. Study results and limitations: Authors proposed each seasonal influenza vaccination draws in few new T cells.

Points on this clonotype: Antigen specificity is unknown.

The V segment lost 4 bases and the J segment 9 bases; nucleotides outside the gene matches: 10. The CDR3 is 15 residues long. Looked up from germline, CDR1 is MGHDK and CDR2 is SYGVNS. The sample here was PBMCs from blood, taken 5 days after vaccination. The rearrangement joins TRBV25-1 to TRBJ2-7, with 12 bases identical to TRBD2. The receptor comes from a man aged 50 to 59 who received an inactivated influenza vaccine. Here the CDR3 reads CASSGGLAGRSGQYF. CDR3 DNA sequence: TGTGCCAGCAGTGGAGGACTAGCGGGAAGGTCGGGGCAGTACTTC.